These T cell receptor beta chains were read from a single sample in a study of T cell changes during pregnancy in multiple sclerosis. Data came from immunoSEQ multiplex PCR; TCRdb stores just in-frame clones and leaves some out. The sample comprises 85,000 to 130,000 clones, 91% of which are singletons, and 1.6% rests with the top ten. The sample was peripheral blood, taken before pregnancy. These TCRs come from a female donor with multiple sclerosis, enrolled in a pregnancy study. Both conserved end residues are part of each CDR3. The D gene is left open where the match is weak. Size is stated for part of the rows, as once, few or many counts, or as a class when the clone is expanded.

TRBV19	.	once	TRBJ1-5	CASSDRHYGNQPQHF	TGTGCCAGTAGTGACAGGCATTATGGAAATCAGCCCCAGCATTTT
TRBV7-3	.	.	TRBJ2-2	CASSSGGHPGLVPGELFF	TGTGCCAGCAGCTCAGGGGGGCACCCGGGACTAGTCCCCGGGGAGCTGTTTTTT
TRBV4-1	TRBD1	.	TRBJ1-1	CASSQRDRGHTEAFF	TGCGCCAGCAGCCAGAGGGACAGAGGACACACTGAAGCTTTCTTT
TRBV5-4	.	.	TRBJ1-1	CASSLSGATRGRGTEAFF	TGTGCCAGCAGCTTGTCGGGAGCGACTCGGGGGAGGGGCACTGAAGCTTTCTTT
TRBV6-1	.	.	TRBJ2-3	CASSEFSRLLPTDTQYF	TGTGCCAGCAGTGAATTTTCCAGGTTGCTCCCCACAGATACGCAGTATTTT
TRBV5-1	TRBD2	.	TRBJ2-2	CASSTGLAGFFTGELFF	TGCGCCAGCAGCACGGGACTAGCGGGGTTCTTCACCGGGGAGCTGTTTTTT
TRBV7-2	.	.	TRBJ2-5	CASSRNYFQETQYF	TGTGCCAGCAGCCGCAACTACTTCCAAGAGACCCAGTACTTC
TRBV9	.	once	TRBJ1-4	CASSTDSGINEKLFF	TGTGCCAGCAGCACCGACAGTGGTATAAACGAAAAACTGTTTTTT
TRBV28	TRBD1	once	TRBJ1-4	CASSMGDRGHTNEKLFF	TGTGCCAGCAGTATGGGGGACAGGGGGCATACGAATGAAAAACTGTTTTTT
TRBV6-5	.	.	TRBJ1-3	CASSYGGSSGNTIYF	TGTGCCAGCAGTTACGGGGGGAGCTCTGGAAACACCATATATTTT
TRBV7-6	TRBD2	.	TRBJ2-5	CASSPRVPTQLAGGQETQYF	TGTGCCAGCAGCCCCCGGGTCCCAACCCAACTAGCGGGAGGGCAAGAGACCCAGTACTTC
TRBV9	TRBD2	.	TRBJ2-3	CASGSGSVTDTQYF	TGTGCCAGCGGTAGCGGGAGTGTCACAGATACGCAGTATTTT
TRBV28	TRBD2	.	TRBJ2-7	CASSTGLAFGDF	TGTGCCAGCAGTACGGGACTAGCGTTCGGTGACTTC
TRBV4-3	.	once	TRBJ2-1	CASSQGLSTYNEQFF	TGCGCCAGCAGCCAGGGACTCTCTACCTACAATGAGCAGTTCTTC
TRBV12-5	.	.	TRBJ1-6	CASGPGQYNSPLHF	TGTGCTAGTGGTCCGGGACAATATAATTCACCCCTCCACTTT
TRBV7-9	.	.	TRBJ1-1	CASSLSLVSTEAFF	TGTGCCAGCAGCTTAAGTCTTGTGAGCACTGAAGCTTTCTTT
TRBV15	TRBD2	.	TRBJ2-1	CATSRVVAGGPGNNEQFF	TGTGCCACCAGCAGAGTGGTAGCGGGGGGGCCAGGTAATAATGAGCAGTTCTTC